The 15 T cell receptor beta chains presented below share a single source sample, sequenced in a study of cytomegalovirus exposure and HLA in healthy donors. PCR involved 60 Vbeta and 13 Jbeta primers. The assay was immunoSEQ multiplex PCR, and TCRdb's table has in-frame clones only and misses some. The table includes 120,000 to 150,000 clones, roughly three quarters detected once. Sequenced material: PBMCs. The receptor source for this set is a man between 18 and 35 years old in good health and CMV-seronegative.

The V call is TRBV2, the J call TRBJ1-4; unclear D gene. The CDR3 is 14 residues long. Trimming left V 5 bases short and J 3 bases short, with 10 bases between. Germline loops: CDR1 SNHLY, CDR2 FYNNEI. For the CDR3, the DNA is TGTGCCAGCAGTAAAGGTCATGCTAATGAAAAACTGTTTTTT. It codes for CASSKGHANEKLFF.

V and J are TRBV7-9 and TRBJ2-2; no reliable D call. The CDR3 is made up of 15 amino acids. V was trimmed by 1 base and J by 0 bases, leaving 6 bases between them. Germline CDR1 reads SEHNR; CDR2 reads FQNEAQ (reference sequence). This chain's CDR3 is CASSLVRANTGELFF. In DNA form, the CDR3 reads TGTGCCAGCAGCTTAGTCCGGGCGAACACCGGGGAGCTGTTTTTT.

The CDR3 region is CASRPNIQGKNTEAFF. CDR3 DNA sequence: TGCGCCAGCAGGCCGAACATACAGGGGAAGAACACTGAAGCTTTCTTT. This chain uses TRBV5-1 with TRBJ1-1; 7 nucleotides align to TRBD1. The CDR3 covers 16 residues. J gave up 1 base and V 5 bases, and 11 bases lay outside the gene matches. Germline V gene lookup returns CDR1 SGHRS and CDR2 YFSETQ. The complete variable domain, with remaining parts taken from reference TRBV5-1 and TRBJ1-1, reads KAGVTQTPRYLIKTRGQQVTLSCSPISGHRSVSWYQQTPGQGLQFLFEYFSETQRNKGNFPGRFSGRQFSNSRSEMNVSTLELGDSALYLCASRPNIQGKNTEAFFGQGTRLTVV.

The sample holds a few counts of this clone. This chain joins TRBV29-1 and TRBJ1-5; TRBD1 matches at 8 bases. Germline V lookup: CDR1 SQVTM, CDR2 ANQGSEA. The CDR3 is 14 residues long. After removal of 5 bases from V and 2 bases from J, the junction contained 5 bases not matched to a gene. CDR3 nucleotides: TGCAGCGTTAGCGGACAGGGAGGCAATCAGCCCCAGCATTTT. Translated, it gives CSVSGQGGNQPQHF.

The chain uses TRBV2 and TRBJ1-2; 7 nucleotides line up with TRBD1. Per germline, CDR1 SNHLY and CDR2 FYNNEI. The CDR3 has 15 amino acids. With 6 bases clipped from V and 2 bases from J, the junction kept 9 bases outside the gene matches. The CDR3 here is CASRQGTDFNYGYTF. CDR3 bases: TGTGCCAGCAGACAGGGGACAGATTTCAACTATGGCTACACCTTC.

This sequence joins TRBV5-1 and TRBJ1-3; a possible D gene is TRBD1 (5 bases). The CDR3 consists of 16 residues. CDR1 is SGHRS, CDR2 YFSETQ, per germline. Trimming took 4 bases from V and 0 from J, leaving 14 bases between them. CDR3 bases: TGCGCCAGCAGCACGGGCCCGACAGTCTCTGGAAACACCATATATTTT. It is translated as CASSTGPTVSGNTIYF.

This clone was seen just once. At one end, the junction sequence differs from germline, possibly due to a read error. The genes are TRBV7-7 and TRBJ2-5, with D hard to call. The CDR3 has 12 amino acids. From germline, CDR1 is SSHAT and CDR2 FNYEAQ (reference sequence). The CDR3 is CASSQQTETQYF. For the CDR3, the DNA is TGTGCTAGCAGCCAACAAACGGAGACCCAGTACTTC.

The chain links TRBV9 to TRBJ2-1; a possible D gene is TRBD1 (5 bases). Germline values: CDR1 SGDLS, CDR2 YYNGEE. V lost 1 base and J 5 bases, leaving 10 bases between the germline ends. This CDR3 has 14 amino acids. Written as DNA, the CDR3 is TGTGCCAGCAGCGTACAGGGCGTAAACAATGAGCAGTTCTTC. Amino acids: CASSVQGVNNEQFF.

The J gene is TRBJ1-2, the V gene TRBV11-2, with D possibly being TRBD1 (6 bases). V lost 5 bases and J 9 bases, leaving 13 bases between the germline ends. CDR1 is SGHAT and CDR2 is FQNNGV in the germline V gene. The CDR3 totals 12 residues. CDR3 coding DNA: TGTGCCAGCAGCCCTGGGGGCAATCGCTACACCTTC. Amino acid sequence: CASSPGGNRYTF.

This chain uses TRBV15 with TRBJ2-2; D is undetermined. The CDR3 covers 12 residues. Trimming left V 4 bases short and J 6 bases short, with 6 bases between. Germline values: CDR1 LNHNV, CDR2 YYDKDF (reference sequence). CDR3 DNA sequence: TGTGCCACCAGCATTGAGTCCGGGGAGCTGTTTTTT. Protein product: CATSIESGELFF.

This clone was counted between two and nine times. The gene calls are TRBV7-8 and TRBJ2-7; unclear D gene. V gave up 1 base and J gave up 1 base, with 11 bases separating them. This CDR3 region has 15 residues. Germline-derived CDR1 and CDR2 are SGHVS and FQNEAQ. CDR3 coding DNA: TGTGCCAGCAGCTTAGAGAGGTCCGCATCCTACGAGCAGTACTTC. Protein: CASSLERSASYEQYF.

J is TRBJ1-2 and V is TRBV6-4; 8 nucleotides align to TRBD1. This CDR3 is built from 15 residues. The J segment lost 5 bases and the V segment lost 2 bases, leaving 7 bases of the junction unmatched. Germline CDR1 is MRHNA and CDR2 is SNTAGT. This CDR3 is CASSDVSGGLYGYTF. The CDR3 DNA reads TGTGCCAGCAGTGACGTGTCAGGGGGCCTTTATGGCTACACCTTC.

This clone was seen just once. The CDR3 DNA reads TGTGCCAGCAGCTTAGGTAGGGAGGATGGCTACACCTTC. Translated, it gives CASSLGREDGYTF. The V and J genes are TRBV13 and TRBJ1-2, with D unresolved. The CDR3 extends over 13 amino acids. V was cut by 0 bases and J by 6 bases, with 8 bases left in between. From germline, CDR1 is PRHDT and CDR2 FYEKMQ (reference sequence).

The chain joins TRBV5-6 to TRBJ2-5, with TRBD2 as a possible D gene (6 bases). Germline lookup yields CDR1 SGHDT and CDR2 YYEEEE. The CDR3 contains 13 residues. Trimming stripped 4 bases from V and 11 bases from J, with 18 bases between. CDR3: CASSQGWGEEQYF. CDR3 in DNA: TGTGCCAGCAGCCAGGGTTGGGGGGAAGAGCAGTACTTC. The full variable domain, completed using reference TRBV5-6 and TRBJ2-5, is DAGVTQSPTHLIKTRGQQVTLRCSPKSGHDTVSWYQQALGQGPQFIFQYYEEEERQRGNFPDRFSGHQFPNYSSELNVNALLLGDSALYLCASSQGWGEEQYFGPGTRLLVL.

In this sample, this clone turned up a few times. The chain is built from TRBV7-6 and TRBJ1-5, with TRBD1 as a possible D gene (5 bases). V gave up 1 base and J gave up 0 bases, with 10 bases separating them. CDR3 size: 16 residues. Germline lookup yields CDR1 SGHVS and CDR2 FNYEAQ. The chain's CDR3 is CASSLGLGGSNQPQHF. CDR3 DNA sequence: TGTGCCAGCAGCTTAGGGCTGGGGGGTAGCAATCAGCCCCAGCATTTT.